This T cell receptor (beta chain) was sequenced in a study of T cell repertoires in cytomegalovirus infection. Study-wide context: Based on public TCR beta signatures, there were indications of CMV infection and of a matching HLA type. Study findings and constraints: The response measured ex vivo was dominated by TCR beta clonotypes (HLA-C-restricted and CMV-specific).

TCRdb reanalysed the reads using MiXCR and keeps one entry per CDR3 protein. In the table there are approximately 730,000 distinct CDR3 sequences, roughly 29% of which are singletons. About this clonotype: What it recognizes is unknown.

The CDR3 is 15 residues long. Germline loops: CDR1 LNHNV, CDR2 YYDKDF (reference sequence). Trimming removed 3 bases at V and 3 bases at J, with 15 bases between. The source of this sequence is a human donor in good health (CMV status not recorded). Some clones in this sample may be carry-over from other donors' samples. The sample consisted of cultured CD8+ T cells from PBMCs, taken from culture after CMV antigen stimulation. The V and J genes are TRBV15 and TRBJ2-7; D is uncertain. The CDR3 region is CATSSVSGYGYEQYV. DNA for the CDR3: TGTGCCACCAGCAGCGTCTCGGGTTATGGCTACGAGCAGTACGTC.